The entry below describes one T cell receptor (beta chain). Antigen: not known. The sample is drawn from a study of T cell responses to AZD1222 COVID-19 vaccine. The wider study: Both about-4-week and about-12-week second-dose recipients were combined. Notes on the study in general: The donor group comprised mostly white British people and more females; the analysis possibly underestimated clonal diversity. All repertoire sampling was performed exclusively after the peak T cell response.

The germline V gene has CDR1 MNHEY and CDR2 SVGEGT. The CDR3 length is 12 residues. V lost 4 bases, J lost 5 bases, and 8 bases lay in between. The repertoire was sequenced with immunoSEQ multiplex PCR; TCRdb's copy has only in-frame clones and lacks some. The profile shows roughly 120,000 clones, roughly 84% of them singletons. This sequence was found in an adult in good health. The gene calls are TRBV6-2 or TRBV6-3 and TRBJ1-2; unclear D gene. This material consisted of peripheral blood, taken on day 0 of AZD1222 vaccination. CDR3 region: CASSLDGYGYTF. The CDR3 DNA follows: TGTGCCAGCAGTTTGGACGGTTATGGCTACACCTTC.